Each of the 9 T cell receptor beta chains below was sequenced from the same sample in a study of blood T cell repertoires in COVID-19. The data were produced by immunoSEQ multiplex PCR, yet TCRdb's version contains in-frame clones alone and is incomplete. Seen here are 20,000 to 30,000 clones, 89% observed once, and the top ten hold just under 20%. Sequences were obtained from peripheral blood. These TCRs come from a human donor in a cohort sampled during active COVID-19.

The chain employs TRBV5-1 and TRBJ2-6; the match to TRBD1 covers 8 bases. V lost 6 bases to trimming and J lost 0 bases; unmatched junction nucleotides: 14. Germline V gene sequence: CDR1 SGHRS, CDR2 YFSETQ. This CDR3 comprises 19 residues. The CDR3 bases are TGCGCCAGCACACCGGGACAGGAAACCATCAACTCTGGGGCCAACGTCCTGACTTTC. Its protein product is CASTPGQETINSGANVLTF.

This clone turned up a few times. V is TRBV19 and J is TRBJ1-5; perhaps TRBD1 as D (6 bases). The length of the CDR3 is 15 residues. Germline V gene lookup returns CDR1 LNHDA and CDR2 SQIVND (reference sequence). V was clipped by 4 bases and J by 3 bases, with 13 bases between them. The CDR3 sequence is CASSRLGQNNQPQHF. The CDR3 coding sequence is TGTGCCAGTAGTAGACTCGGACAGAACAATCAGCCCCAGCATTTT.

This rearrangement joins TRBV19 to TRBJ2-7; 9 bases are a match to TRBD1. Losses at the gene ends were 6 bases for V and 5 bases for J; bases not matched to a gene: 8. The germline CDR1 and CDR2 sequences are LNHDA and SQIVND (reference sequence). The CDR3 runs to 14 residues. The DNA of the CDR3 is TGTGCCAGTAGAAAAGGGACAGGGATCAACGAGCAGTACTTC. Its protein product is CASRKGTGINEQYF.

The chain is built from TRBV5-1 and TRBJ1-3; no clear D. Germline-derived CDR1 and CDR2 are SGHRS and YFSETQ. The CDR3 spans 13 residues. Trimming cost V 4 bases and J 4 bases, with 9 bases left between them. In DNA, the CDR3 is TGCGCCAGCAGCCCCGGAGGGGGAAACACCATATATTTT. Translation: CASSPGGGNTIYF.

The chain recombines TRBV5-5 with TRBJ1-2; 7 nucleotides line up with TRBD1. After removal of 3 bases from V and 1 base from J, the junction contained 3 bases not matched to a gene. CDR3 length: 14 amino acids. Germline loops: CDR1 SGHKS, CDR2 YYEKEE (reference sequence). This CDR3 is CASSSYRGNYGYTF. In DNA, the CDR3 is TGTGCCAGCAGCTCTTACAGGGGTAACTATGGCTACACCTTC.

In its sample, this clone was seen once. The chain uses TRBV7-2 and TRBJ2-4; D is unclear. CDR3 length equals 13 residues. Germline V gene lookup returns CDR1 SGHTA and CDR2 FQGNSA. The V end lost 5 bases, the J end lost 10 bases, and 15 bases lay between the germline ends. The CDR3 region has the DNA TGTGCCAGCAGCCTAGGAGACGGAGTTATTCAGTACTTC. It codes for CASSLGDGVIQYF.

The chain has TRBV7-3 and TRBJ1-2, with a weak D call TRBD1 (6 bases). V gave up 5 bases and J gave up 2 bases, with 9 bases separating them. The CDR3 loop spans 13 amino acids. Germline values: CDR1 SGHTA, CDR2 FQGTGA. CDR3 region: CASSPQGNYGYTF. The CDR3 region has the DNA TGTGCCAGCAGCCCTCAGGGGAACTATGGCTACACCTTC.

This clone was detected only once. The V and J genes are TRBV12-3 or TRBV12-4 and TRBJ1-5; D may be TRBD1 (5 bases). Trimming shortened V by 3 bases and J by 7 bases, and 10 bases separated the two germline ends. The CDR3 contains 13 residues. This CDR3 reads CASSFGGGQPQHF. CDR3 nucleotide sequence: TGTGCCAGCAGTTTCGGGGGTGGACAGCCCCAGCATTTT.

V gene TRBV13 combines with J gene TRBJ1-5, with D possibly being TRBD1 (5 bases). Germline V lookup: CDR1 PRHDT, CDR2 FYEKMQ (reference sequence). The CDR3 is 14 residues long. V gave up 4 bases and J gave up 3 bases, with 10 bases separating them. The CDR3 DNA sequence: TGTGCCAGCAGCTCTGGACACCTCAATCAGCCCCAGCATTTT. It encodes CASSSGHLNQPQHF.